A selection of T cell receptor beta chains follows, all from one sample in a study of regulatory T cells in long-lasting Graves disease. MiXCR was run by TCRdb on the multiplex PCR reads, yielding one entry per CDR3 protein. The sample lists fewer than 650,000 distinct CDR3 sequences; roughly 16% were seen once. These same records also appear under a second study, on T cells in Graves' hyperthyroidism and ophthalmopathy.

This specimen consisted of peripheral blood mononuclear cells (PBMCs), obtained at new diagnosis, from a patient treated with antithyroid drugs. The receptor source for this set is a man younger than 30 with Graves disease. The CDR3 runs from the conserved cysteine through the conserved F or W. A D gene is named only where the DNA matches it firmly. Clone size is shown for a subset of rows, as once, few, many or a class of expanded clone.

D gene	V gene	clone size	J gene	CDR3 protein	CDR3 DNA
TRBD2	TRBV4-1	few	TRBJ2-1	CASSPFSSGSYNEQFF	TGCGCCAGCAGCCCCTTTTCTAGCGGCTCCTACAATGAGCAGTTCTTC
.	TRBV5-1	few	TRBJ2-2	CASSLAAVAANTGELFF	TGCGCCAGCAGCTTGGCCGCAGTGGCAGCGAACACCGGGGAGCTGTTTTTT
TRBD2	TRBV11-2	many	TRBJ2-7	CASSFRLAGALYEQYF	TGTGCCAGCAGCTTCCGACTAGCGGGCGCACTATACGAGCAGTACTTC
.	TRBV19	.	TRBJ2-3	CASSIRREDTQYF	TGTGCCAGTAGTATCCGCAGGGAAGATACGCAGTATTTT
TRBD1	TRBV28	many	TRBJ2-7	CASSLPTGGIEQYF	TGTGCCAGCAGTCTACCGACAGGGGGCATCGAGCAGTACTTC
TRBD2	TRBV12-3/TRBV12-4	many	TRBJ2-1	CATGTSGYNEQFF	TGTGCGACCGGGACTAGCGGGTACAATGAGCAGTTCTTC
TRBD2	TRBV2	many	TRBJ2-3	CASSVAGVVPDTQYF	TGTGCCAGCAGTGTAGCGGGAGTCGTCCCAGATACGCAGTATTTT
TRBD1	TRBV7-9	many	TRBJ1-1	CASSPDRQVNTEAFF	TGTGCCAGCAGCCCGGACAGGCAAGTGAACACTGAAGCTTTCTTT
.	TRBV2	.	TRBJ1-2	CASTDLEGTEKVYGYTF	TGTGCCAGCACCGACCTGGAGGGTACAGAAAAAGTCTATGGCTACACCTTC
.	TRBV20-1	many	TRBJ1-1	CSALLAGGNTEAFF	TGCAGTGCCCTCTTGGCCGGTGGGAACACTGAAGCTTTCTTT
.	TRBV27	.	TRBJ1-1	CASSLLMADTEAFF	TGTGCCAGCAGTTTATTGATGGCGGACACTGAAGCTTTCTTT
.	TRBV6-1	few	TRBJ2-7	CASSPTGFGEQYF	TGTGCCAGCAGTCCAACAGGGTTCGGGGAGCAGTACTTC
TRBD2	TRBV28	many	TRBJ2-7	CASSFPASSGRYEQYF	TGTGCCAGCAGTTTCCCAGCCTCTAGCGGGAGGTACGAGCAGTACTTC
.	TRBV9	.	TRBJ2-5	CAHTWGGPETQYF	TGTGCCCACACCTGGGGTGGGCCGGAGACCCAGTACTTC
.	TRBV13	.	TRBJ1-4	CASSLRSARGVNEKLFF	TGTGCCAGCAGCTTAAGATCCGCCAGGGGCGTTAATGAAAAACTGTTTTTT
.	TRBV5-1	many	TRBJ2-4	CASSPNGNIQYF	TGCGCCAGCAGCCCAAACGGAAACATTCAGTACTTC
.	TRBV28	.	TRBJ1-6	CASRVGPRSSYNSPLHF	TGTGCCAGCAGGGTGGGACCGAGGAGCTCCTATAATTCACCCCTCCACTTT
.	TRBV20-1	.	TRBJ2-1	CSAIAGYNEQFF	TGCAGTGCAATTGCGGGGTACAATGAGCAGTTCTTC
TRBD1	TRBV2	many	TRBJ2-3	CASMDRGTDTQYF	TGTGCCAGCATGGACAGGGGTACAGATACGCAGTATTTT
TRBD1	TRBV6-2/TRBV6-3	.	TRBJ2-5	CASIRSGGNVETQYF	TGTGCCAGCATAAGGTCAGGGGGCAATGTGGAGACCCAGTACTTC
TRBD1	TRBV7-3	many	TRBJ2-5	CASSKGTGAETQYF	TGTGCCAGCAGCAAAGGGACAGGGGCGGAGACCCAGTACTTC
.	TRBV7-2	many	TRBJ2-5	CASSRSKETQYF	TGTGCCAGCAGCCGGTCGAAAGAGACCCAGTACTTC
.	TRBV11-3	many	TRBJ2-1	CASSLVQPPSEQFF	TGTGCCAGCAGCTTAGTTCAGCCCCCCAGTGAGCAGTTCTTC
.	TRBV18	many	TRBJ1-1	CASSPRMESNTEAFF	TGTGCCAGCTCACCAAGGATGGAATCGAACACTGAAGCTTTCTTT
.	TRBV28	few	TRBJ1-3	CASRAGNTIYF	TGTGCCAGCAGGGCTGGAAACACCATATATTTT
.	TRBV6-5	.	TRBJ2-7	CASSYDGNFITEFF	TGTGCCAGCAGTTACGATGGAAACTTCATCACAGAGTTCTTC
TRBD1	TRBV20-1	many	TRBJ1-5	CSAQSTGGAGNQPQHF	TGCAGTGCTCAATCTACAGGGGGCGCAGGGAATCAGCCCCAGCATTTT
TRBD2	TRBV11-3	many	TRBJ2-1	CASSSAGAGGAYNEQFF	TGTGCCAGCAGTTCGGCGGGCGCGGGAGGGGCCTACAATGAGCAGTTCTTC
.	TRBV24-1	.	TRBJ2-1	CATSAVDAPEQFF	TGTGCCACCAGTGCCGTGGACGCCCCTGAGCAGTTCTTC
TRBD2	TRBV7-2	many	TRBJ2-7	CASSPSSGRVYEQYF	TGTGCCAGCAGCCCCTCTAGCGGGAGGGTCTACGAGCAGTACTTC
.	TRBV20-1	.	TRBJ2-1	CSALTPSGGRRDNEQFF	TGCAGTGCCCTAACACCCTCAGGGGGGCGTCGAGACAATGAGCAGTTCTTC
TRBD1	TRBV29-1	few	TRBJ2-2	CSVDRTGQNTGELFF	TGCAGCGTTGACCGGACAGGTCAGAACACCGGGGAGCTGTTTTTT
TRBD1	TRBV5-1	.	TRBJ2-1	CATGTGEVGENYNEQFF	TGCGCCACCGGGACAGGGGAGGTGGGGGAAAACTACAATGAGCAGTTCTTC
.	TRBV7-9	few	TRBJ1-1	CASSSSGGRLNTEAFF	TGTGCCAGCAGCTCGTCCGGTGGGAGGCTGAACACTGAAGCTTTCTTT
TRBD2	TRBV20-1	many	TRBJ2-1	CSSLAGGPTGEQFF	TGCAGTTCCTTAGCGGGAGGCCCTACGGGGGAGCAGTTCTTC
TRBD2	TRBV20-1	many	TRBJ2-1	CSARETSASYNEQFF	TGCAGTGCTAGGGAGACTAGCGCATCCTACAATGAGCAGTTCTTC
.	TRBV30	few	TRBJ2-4	CAWSVPLGKLAKNIQYF	TGTGCCTGGAGTGTACCGTTGGGAAAACTAGCCAAAAACATTCAGTACTTC
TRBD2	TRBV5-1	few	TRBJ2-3	CASSVGTSGGQSTDTQYF	TGCGCCAGCAGCGTCGGGACTAGCGGGGGGCAAAGCACAGATACGCAGTATTTT
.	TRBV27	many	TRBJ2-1	CASRTRGEQFF	TGTGCCAGCAGAACCAGGGGTGAGCAGTTCTTC
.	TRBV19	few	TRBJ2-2	CASSILPGLAHEGGTGELFF	TGTGCCAGTAGTATACTTCCCGGGTTAGCCCACGAAGGGGGCACCGGGGAGCTGTTTTTT
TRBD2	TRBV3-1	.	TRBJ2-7	CASSPHSGSFEQYF	TGTGCCAGCAGCCCCCATAGCGGGAGCTTCGAACAGTACTTC
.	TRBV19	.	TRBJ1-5	CASRRFSNQPQHF	TGTGCCAGTAGGCGTTTTAGCAATCAGCCCCAGCATTTT
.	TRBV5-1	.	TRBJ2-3	CASSQTTDTQYF	TGCGCCAGCAGCCAAACCACAGATACGCAGTATTTT
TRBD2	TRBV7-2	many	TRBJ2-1	CASSMGLAGLENEQFF	TGTGCCAGCAGCATGGGACTAGCGGGATTGGAGAATGAGCAGTTCTTC
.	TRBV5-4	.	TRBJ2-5	CASSLDFGGKTQYF	TGTGCCAGCAGCTTGGATTTCGGGGGAAAGACCCAGTACTTC
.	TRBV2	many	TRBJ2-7	CASTREGAGSSYEQYF	TGTGCCAGCACCCGGGAAGGGGCAGGGAGCTCCTACGAGCAGTACTTC
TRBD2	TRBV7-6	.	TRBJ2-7	CASSLGELAGANEQYF	TGTGCCAGCAGCTTAGGTGAGCTAGCGGGAGCCAACGAGCAGTACTTC
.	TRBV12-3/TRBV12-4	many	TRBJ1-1	CACEEGGGEAFF	TGTGCCTGTGAAGAGGGGGGGGGTGAAGCTTTCTTT
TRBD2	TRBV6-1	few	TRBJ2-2	CASRTASSGGELFF	TGTGCCAGCAGAACAGCTTCTAGCGGCGGGGAGCTGTTTTTT
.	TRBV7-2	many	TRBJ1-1	CASSLRHSNTEAFF	TGTGCCAGCAGCTTACGCCATTCGAACACTGAAGCTTTCTTT